This passage covers 23 T cell receptor beta chains from one sample sequenced in a study of response to subunit inactivated influenza vaccine. A single record per CDR3 protein comes from TCRdb applying MiXCR to the RT-PCR reads. The sample yields 150,000 to 200,000 distinct CDR3 sequences, around 9% seen once. Sequencing used non-naive T cells sorted from PBMCs, obtained on the day of vaccination. These receptors all stem from a man aged 45-65 years who received an inactivated influenza vaccine.

This clonotype was recorded at least ten times. The V call is TRBV12-3 or TRBV12-4, the J call TRBJ2-1; 7 nucleotides align to TRBD1. The trim removed 6 bases at V and 0 bases at J, leaving 11 bases unmatched. CDR3 length: 17 residues. The CDR3 DNA follows: TGTGCCAGCAGCCCGACAGGGTCTTATAGCTCCTACAATGAGCAGTTCTTC. Its protein product is CASSPTGSYSSYNEQFF.

Only a few counts were recorded for this clonotype. The chain combines TRBV29-1 with TRBJ2-2; unclear D gene. V lost 6 bases and J lost 1, with 12 bases in between. The CDR3 consists of 14 residues. In germline, CDR1 is SQVTM, CDR2 ANQGSEA. CDR3 sequence: CSVDVSGNTGELFF. CDR3 nucleotides: TGCAGCGTCGACGTCTCCGGGAACACCGGGGAGCTGTTTTTT.

There are many counts of this clonotype. V is TRBV5-1 and J is TRBJ2-5, with D unresolved. V was trimmed by 0 bases and J by 2 bases, leaving 2 bases between them. CDR3 length: 12 amino acids. In germline, CDR1 is SGHRS, CDR2 YFSETQ. In DNA, the CDR3 is TGCGCCAGCAGCTTGGAGCAAGAGACCCAGTACTTC. Its translation is CASSLEQETQYF. The full variable domain, with the rest looked up from reference TRBV5-1 and TRBJ2-5, is KAGVTQTPRYLIKTRGQQVTLSCSPISGHRSVSWYQQTPGQGLQFLFEYFSETQRNKGNFPGRFSGRQFSNSRSEMNVSTLELGDSALYLCASSLEQETQYFGPGTRLLVL.

This clonotype has only a few counts. The V and J genes are TRBV12-3 or TRBV12-4 and TRBJ1-2, with D possibly being TRBD1 (5 bases). V was pared by 5 bases and J by 5 bases, with 6 bases between. The CDR3 sequence is 11 residues long. Here the CDR3 reads CASSGGYGYTF. CDR3 DNA sequence: TGTGCCAGCAGTGGGGGTTATGGCTACACCTTC.

This rearrangement joins TRBV11-2 to TRBJ2-2, with 10 nucleotides matching TRBD1. Trimming took 1 base from V and 6 from J; bases not matched to a gene: 2. This CDR3 spans 15 amino acids. CDR1 is SGHAT, CDR2 FQNNGV, per germline. The CDR3 spells CASSLGGTGAGELFF. In DNA form, the CDR3 reads TGTGCCAGCAGCTTAGGGGGGACAGGGGCCGGGGAGCTGTTTTTT.

The genes are TRBV12-3 or TRBV12-4 and TRBJ2-2, with 7 bases matching TRBD1. J lost 2 bases, V lost 5 bases, and 2 bases had no gene match. The CDR3 loop spans 14 amino acids. This chain's CDR3 is CASSRDRNTGELFF. For the CDR3, the DNA is TGTGCCAGCAGTCGGGACAGAAACACCGGGGAGCTGTTTTTT.

The sample holds many counts of this clonotype. The chain has TRBV6-2 or TRBV6-3 and TRBJ2-1; 9 bases line up with TRBD2. The trim removed 7 bases at V and 7 bases at J, leaving 14 bases unmatched. CDR3 size: 16 residues. Germline CDR1 and CDR2: MNHEY and SVGEGT. As DNA, the CDR3 is TGTGCCAGCAAATCTAGCGGGGTTGAATTGAGTAATGAGCAGTTCTTC. Translated, it gives CASKSSGVELSNEQFF.

This clonotype was found a few times. The rearrangement links TRBV20-1 to TRBJ2-1; no definite D call. Germline V lookup: CDR1 DFQATT, CDR2 SNEGSKA (reference sequence). This CDR3 is built from 15 residues. V was shortened by 3 bases and J by 0 bases, with 12 bases between the two germline ends. For the CDR3, the DNA is TGCAGTGCTAGTGGGCAGAAAAGCTCCTACAATGAGCAGTTCTTC. Protein sequence: CSASGQKSSYNEQFF.

Ten or more counts support this clonotype. The chain employs TRBV20-1 and TRBJ1-1, with D possibly matching TRBD1 (6 bases). The CDR3 extends over 14 amino acids. With 1 base removed from V and 4 bases from J, the gap between germline ends came to 13 bases. Germline CDR1 DFQATT, CDR2 SNEGSKA (reference sequence). The CDR3 loop is CSARVRGGSTEAFF. CDR3 bases: TGCAGTGCTAGAGTGAGAGGGGGAAGCACTGAAGCTTTCTTT.

In its sample, this clonotype was seen many times. The CDR3: CASSESSPYEQYF. The CDR3 DNA is TGCGCCAGCAGTGAGTCTAGCCCCTACGAGCAGTACTTC. The chain links TRBV10-2 to TRBJ2-7; no reliable D call. The V end was cut by 0 bases, the J end by 2 bases, with 5 bases between. Germline V gene lookup returns CDR1 WSHSY and CDR2 SAAADI. CDR3 length: 13 amino acids.

The chain joins TRBV12-3 or TRBV12-4 to TRBJ2-3; D remains ambiguous. V lost 1 base to trimming and J lost 7 bases, with 12 bases between them. This CDR3 has 14 amino acids. The CDR3 is CASSLGRSAYTQYF. DNA of the CDR3: TGTGCCAGCAGTTTAGGAAGGTCAGCGTATACGCAGTATTTT.

In its sample, this clonotype was seen a few times. The genes are TRBV28 and TRBJ1-5; D is unresolved. CDR3 size: 18 residues. Trimming removed 2 bases at V and 1 base at J, with 18 bases between. The V gene's germline CDR1 is MDHEN and CDR2 SYDVKM. This CDR3 reads CASSLGSAWGMSNQPQHF. CDR3 coding DNA: TGTGCCAGCAGTTTAGGGTCAGCCTGGGGTATGAGCAATCAGCCCCAGCATTTT.

This clonotype was counted many times. The chain combines TRBV12-3 or TRBV12-4 with TRBJ2-7; unclear D gene. Trimming left V 6 bases short and J 2 bases short, with 11 bases between. This CDR3 is 13 amino acids long. CDR3 in amino acids: CASSQGRAYEQYF. In DNA, the CDR3 is TGTGCCAGCAGCCAAGGACGAGCCTACGAGCAGTACTTC.

This clonotype was counted ten times or more. The chain uses TRBV19 and TRBJ1-1; D is uncertain. V lost 6 bases, J lost 3 bases, and 8 bases lay in between. The CDR3 spans 12 residues. Germline V gives CDR1 LNHDA, CDR2 SQIVND (reference sequence). The CDR3 sequence is CASRIGDTEAFF. The CDR3 DNA follows: TGTGCCAGTAGAATTGGTGACACTGAAGCTTTCTTT.

The chain has TRBV28 and TRBJ2-3; the match to TRBD2 covers 7 bases. The germline gives CDR1 MDHEN, CDR2 SYDVKM. The CDR3 consists of 15 residues. With 4 bases clipped from V and 3 bases from J, the junction kept 7 bases outside the gene matches. CDR3 sequence (DNA): TGTGCCAGCAGTTCTCCCGGGGAGGGGACAGATACGCAGTATTTT. Translation: CASSSPGEGTDTQYF.

This clonotype has only a few counts. The chain combines TRBV2 with TRBJ1-2, with unresolved D. This CDR3 has 13 amino acids. The germline V gene encodes CDR1 SNHLY and CDR2 FYNNEI. The V gene lost 7 bases and the J gene lost 4 bases, with 13 bases spanning the gap. The CDR3 DNA follows: TGTGCCAGCATTGTCCAGGACTCCTATGGCTACACCTTC. Translation: CASIVQDSYGYTF.

Details on this clonotype: One junction end disagrees with the germline gene, perhaps due to a read error. The rearrangement links TRBV5-1 to TRBJ2-7; D is possibly TRBD1 (5 bases). The CDR3 loop spans 15 amino acids. Per germline, CDR1 SGHRS and CDR2 YFSETQ. In nucleotides, the CDR3 is TGCGCCAGCAGCTTGGTAGCAGGGTCCTCCCACGAGCAGTACTTC. Encoded protein: CASSLVAGSSHEQYF.

This clonotype was observed at least ten times. The J gene is TRBJ1-1, the V gene TRBV6-2 or TRBV6-3; D is perhaps TRBD1 (6 bases). CDR1 and CDR2 from the germline V gene are MNHEY and SVGEGT. The CDR3 sequence is 15 residues long. V was clipped by 4 bases and J by 4 bases, with 16 bases between them. The CDR3: CASSSPRRGATEAFF. CDR3 nucleotide sequence: TGTGCCAGCAGTTCTCCCCGTCGGGGGGCCACTGAAGCTTTCTTT.

This clonotype was counted ten times or more. CDR3 sequence reads: CSVVWGPETQYF. The CDR3 nucleotides read TGCAGCGTTGTTTGGGGGCCCGAGACCCAGTACTTC. The chain uses TRBV29-1 and TRBJ2-5, with D tentatively TRBD1 (6 bases). CDR1 is SQVTM and CDR2 is ANQGSEA in the germline V gene. Trimming left V 4 bases short and J 5 bases short, with 11 bases between. The CDR3 extends over 12 amino acids. The full variable domain, completed using reference TRBV29-1 and TRBJ2-5, is SAVISQKPSRDICQRGTSLTIQCQVDSQVTMMFWYRQQPGQSLTLIATANQGSEATYESGFVIDKFPISRPNLTFSTLTVSNMSPEDSSIYLCSVVWGPETQYFGPGTRLLVL.

This clonotype showed up just a few times. The CDR3: CASSYSSRGGYTF. The CDR3 nucleotides are TGTGCCAGCAGTTACTCATCGAGGGGCGGCTACACCTTC. J is TRBJ1-2 and V is TRBV6-2 or TRBV6-3; D is perhaps TRBD1 (5 bases). The CDR3 extends over 13 amino acids. CDR1 is MNHEY, CDR2 SVGEGT, per germline. Trimming removed 0 bases at V and 8 bases at J, with 10 bases between.

This clonotype has more than one count but fewer than ten. The V and J genes are TRBV20-1 and TRBJ2-2, with D unresolved. Trimming left V 1 base short and J 11 bases short, with 8 bases between. Germline V gene data show CDR1 as DFQATT and CDR2 as SNEGSKA (reference sequence). The CDR3 extends over 11 amino acids. CDR3 residues: CSARGLTELFF. DNA of the CDR3: TGCAGTGCTAGAGGGCTTACTGAGCTGTTTTTT.

This clonotype occurred a few times. J is TRBJ2-2 and V is TRBV24-1; tentative D call: TRBD2 (6 bases). Trimming removed 9 bases at V and 3 bases at J, with 13 bases between. This CDR3 contains 14 residues. Germline V lookup: CDR1 KGHDR, CDR2 SFDVKD. CDR3 nucleotide sequence: TGTGCCACCGGTGGAGGGGCCGACACCGGGGAGCTGTTTTTT. Protein: CATGGGADTGELFF.

V is TRBV20-1 and J is TRBJ1-2; perhaps TRBD1 as D (6 bases). The CDR3 is 14 amino acids. V was clipped by 3 bases and J by 6 bases, with 17 bases between them. In germline, CDR1 is DFQATT, CDR2 SNEGSKA (reference sequence). The CDR3 DNA reads as TGCAGTGCTAGTCCTGGACAGCGGGTCGATGGCTACACCTTC. It is translated as CSASPGQRVDGYTF.